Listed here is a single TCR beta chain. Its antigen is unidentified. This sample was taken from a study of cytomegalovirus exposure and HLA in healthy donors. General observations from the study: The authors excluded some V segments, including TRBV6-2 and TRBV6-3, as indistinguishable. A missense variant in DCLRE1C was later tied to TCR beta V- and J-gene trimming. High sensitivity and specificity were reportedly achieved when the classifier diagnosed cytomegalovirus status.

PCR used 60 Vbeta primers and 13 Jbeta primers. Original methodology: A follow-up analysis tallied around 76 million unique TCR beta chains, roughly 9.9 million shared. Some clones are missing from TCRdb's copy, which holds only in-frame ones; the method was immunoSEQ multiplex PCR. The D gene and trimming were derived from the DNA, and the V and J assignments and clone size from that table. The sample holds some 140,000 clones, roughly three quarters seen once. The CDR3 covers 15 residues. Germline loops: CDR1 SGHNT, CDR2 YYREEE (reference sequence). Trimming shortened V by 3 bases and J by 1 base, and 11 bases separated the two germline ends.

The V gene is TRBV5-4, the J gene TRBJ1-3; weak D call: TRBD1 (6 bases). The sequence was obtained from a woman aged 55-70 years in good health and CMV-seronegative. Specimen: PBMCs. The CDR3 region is CASSYSTGSGNTIYF. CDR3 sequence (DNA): TGTGCCAGCAGCTACTCGACAGGATCTGGAAACACCATATATTTT.